A selection of T cell receptor beta chains follows, all from one sample in a study of long-term antiretroviral therapy in people with HIV. The protocol was immunoSEQ multiplex PCR, while the TCRdb copy is restricted to in-frame clones and leaves out a portion. Of over 25,000 clones listed, around four fifths are singletons. The sample consisted of unsorted PBMCs, taken 2.8 years after starting antiretroviral therapy. These receptors were obtained from a man aged 30 to 45 with HIV. CDR3s include the opening cysteine and the closing phenylalanine or tryptophan. A D gene is named only where the DNA matches it firmly. The size entry is marked missing in some rows and otherwise reads once, few, many or a size class.

TRBJ1-5,-,TRBV28,-,TGTGCCAGCAGTTCCCAGGGTGATAGCAATCAGCCCCAGCATTTT,CASSSQGDSNQPQHF
TRBJ1-5,-,TRBV7-9,-,TGTGCCAGCAGCTTCGAGGGCAATCAGCCCCAGCATTTT,CASSFEGNQPQHF
TRBJ2-7,few,TRBV28,-,TGTGCCAGCAGCTCGCAGGGGTTAGAGCAGTACTTC,CASSSQGLEQYF
TRBJ2-7,-,TRBV4-2,-,TGTGCCAGCAGCCAAGATCTGTGGGGGCCCCTTGGCTCCTACGAGCAGTACTTC,CASSQDLWGPLGSYEQYF
TRBJ2-1,-,TRBV7-6,-,TGTGCCAGCAGTTCCAACTGGGGACCCTACAATGAGCAGTTCTTC,CASSSNWGPYNEQFF
TRBJ2-1,-,TRBV10-2,-,TGCGCCAGCAGTGAGTCGAGCCAGTTTCGCGAGCAGTTCTTC,CASSESSQFREQFF
TRBJ2-3,-,TRBV30,TRBD2,TGTGCCTGGAGGGCCAGGGGACTAGCCACAGATACGCAGTATTTT,CAWRARGLATDTQYF
TRBJ1-5,-,TRBV9,-,TGTGCCAGCAGCGTAACGCACCGGGACGGCAGCCCACATCAGCCCCAGCATTTT,CASSVTHRDGSPHQPQHF
TRBJ1-1,-,TRBV29-1,-,TGCAGCGTGTACATGGACAGTCGTGAAGCTTTCTTT,CSVYMDSREAFF
TRBJ1-2,-,TRBV19,-,TGTGCCACCTTGCAACCGGGCGGACCCAACTATGGCTACACCTTC,CATLQPGGPNYGYTF
TRBJ2-2,-,TRBV4-1,-,TGCGCCAGCAGGCAGTCACGGAACACCGGGGAGCTGTTTTTT,CASRQSRNTGELFF